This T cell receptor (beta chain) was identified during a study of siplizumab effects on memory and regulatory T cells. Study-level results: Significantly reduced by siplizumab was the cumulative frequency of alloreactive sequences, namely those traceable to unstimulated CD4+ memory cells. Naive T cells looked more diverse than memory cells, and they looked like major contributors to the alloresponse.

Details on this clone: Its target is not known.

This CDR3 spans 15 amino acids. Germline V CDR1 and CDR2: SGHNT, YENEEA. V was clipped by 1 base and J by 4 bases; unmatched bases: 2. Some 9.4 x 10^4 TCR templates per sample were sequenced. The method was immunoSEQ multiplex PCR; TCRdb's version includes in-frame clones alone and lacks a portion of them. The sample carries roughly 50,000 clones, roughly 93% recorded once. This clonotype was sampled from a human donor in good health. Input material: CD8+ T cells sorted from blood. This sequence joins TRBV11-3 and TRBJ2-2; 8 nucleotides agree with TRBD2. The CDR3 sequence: CASSLAGGPTGELFF. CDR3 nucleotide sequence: TGTGCCAGCAGCTTAGCGGGAGGGCCCACCGGGGAGCTGTTTTTT.